The 8 T cell receptor beta chains below come from one sample, sequenced in a study of T cell repertoires in cytomegalovirus infection. TCRdb reanalysed the reads using MiXCR and keeps one entry per CDR3 protein. The table includes hundreds of thousands of distinct CDR3 sequences, 17% detected once. Sequencing used PBMCs. All receptors derive from a human donor in good health (CMV status not recorded). Some clones in this sample may be carry-over from other donors' samples.

The genes are TRBV27 and TRBJ1-6; D remains unclear. The CDR3 runs to 14 residues. V gave up 2 bases and J gave up 6 bases, with 8 bases separating them. Germline V lookup: CDR1 MNHEY, CDR2 SMNVEV (reference sequence). The DNA for the CDR3 is TGTGCCAGCAGTTTACGCGGGTCTAATTCACCCCTCCACTTT. Protein: CASSLRGSNSPLHF.

Only a few counts were recorded for this clonotype. V gene TRBV12-5 combines with J gene TRBJ1-1; D gene ambiguous. CDR1 and CDR2 (germline): LGHNT, FRNRAP. Between the trimmed V and J ends, which lost 5 bases and 0 bases, there was a span of 7 bases. The CDR3 runs to 13 residues. The CDR3 reads CASGAGLNTEAFF. In DNA, the CDR3 is TGTGCTAGTGGTGCCGGACTGAACACTGAAGCTTTCTTT. Drawing the rest from reference TRBV12-5 and TRBJ1-1, the complete variable domain is DARVTQTPRHKVTEMGQEVTMRCQPILGHNTVFWYRQTMMQGLELLAYFRNRAPLDDSGMPKDRFSAEMPDATLATLKIQPSEPRDSAVYFCASGAGLNTEAFFGQGTRLTVV.

There are a few counts of this clonotype. The rearrangement links TRBV7-2 to TRBJ1-4; the D gene is possibly TRBD1 (5 bases). From germline, CDR1 is SGHTA and CDR2 FQGNSA. The CDR3 is 19 amino acids. Trimming shortened V by 2 bases and J by 4 bases, and 23 bases separated the two germline ends. The CDR3 DNA follows: TGTGCCAGCAGCTTAAGAGACGGACATCTTTCGTTGATTAATGAAAAACTGTTTTTT. Protein sequence: CASSLRDGHLSLINEKLFF. Filled out from reference TRBV7-2 and TRBJ1-4, the complete variable domain reads GAGVSQSPSNKVTEKGKDVELRCDPISGHTALYWYRQSLGQGLEFLIYFQGNSAPDKSGLPSDRFSAERTGGSVSTLTIQRTQQEDSAVYLCASSLRDGHLSLINEKLFFGSGTQLSVL.

The sample holds a few counts of this clonotype. The V gene is TRBV12-3 or TRBV12-4, the J gene TRBJ1-1, with D tentatively TRBD1 (6 bases). V was shortened by 7 bases and J by 1 base, with 19 bases between the two germline ends. The CDR3 is made up of 16 amino acids. The CDR3 protein is CASTSGAGARNTEAFF. CDR3 in DNA: TGTGCCAGCACCTCTGGGGCAGGGGCAAGGAACACTGAAGCTTTCTTT.

The chain joins TRBV9 to TRBJ1-2, with 7 bases that match TRBD1. Trimming at V came to 0 bases and at J to 8 bases, leaving 7 bases not matched to a gene. Germline CDR1 reads SGDLS; CDR2 reads YYNGEE. The CDR3 is 14 residues long. The CDR3 DNA sequence: TGTGCCAGCAGCGTAGAAGGGGGCCCGCGGGGCTACACCTTC. This codes for CASSVEGGPRGYTF.

The CDR3 bases are TGCAGTGCTAGAGATCCGGGGGGCAAAGCTTTCTTT. This codes for CSARDPGGKAFF. The V and J genes are TRBV20-1 and TRBJ1-1; tentative D call: TRBD1 (6 bases). The CDR3 totals 12 residues. Per germline, CDR1 DFQATT and CDR2 SNEGSKA (reference sequence). V shed 0 bases and J shed 9 bases, with 11 bases lying between them.

This clonotype came up many times. The rearrangement joins TRBV20-1 to TRBJ1-5, with D tentatively TRBD1 (6 bases). The V end was cut by 6 bases, the J end by 2 bases, with 17 bases between. The germline V gene has CDR1 DFQATT and CDR2 SNEGSKA (reference sequence). The length of the CDR3 is 15 residues. The chain's CDR3 is CSATDSSSGNQPQHF. The CDR3 nucleotides are TGCAGTGCAACGGACAGTTCGTCGGGCAATCAGCCCCAGCATTTT.

In nucleotides, the CDR3 is TGTGCCAGCAGTCCTATTAGGGAGGAGAGACAGACCCAGTACTTC. Translating gives CASSPIREERQTQYF. This chain connects TRBV6-2 or TRBV6-3 to TRBJ2-5; D may be TRBD2 (6 bases). This CDR3 comprises 15 residues. Per the germline V gene, CDR1 is MNHEY and CDR2 is SVGEGT. V was pared by 5 bases and J by 6 bases, with 19 bases between.